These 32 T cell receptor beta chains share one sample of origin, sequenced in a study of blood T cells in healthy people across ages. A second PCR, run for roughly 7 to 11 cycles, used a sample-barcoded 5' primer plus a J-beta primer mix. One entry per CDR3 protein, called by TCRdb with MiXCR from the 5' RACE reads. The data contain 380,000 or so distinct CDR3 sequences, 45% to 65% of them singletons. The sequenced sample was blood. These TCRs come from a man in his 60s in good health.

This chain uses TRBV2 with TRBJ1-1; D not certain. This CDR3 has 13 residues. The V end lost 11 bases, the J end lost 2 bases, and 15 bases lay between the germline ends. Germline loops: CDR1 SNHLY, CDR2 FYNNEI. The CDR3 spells CASQKELNTEAFF. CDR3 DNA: TGTGCCTCCCAAAAGGAACTAAACACTGAAGCTTTCTTT.

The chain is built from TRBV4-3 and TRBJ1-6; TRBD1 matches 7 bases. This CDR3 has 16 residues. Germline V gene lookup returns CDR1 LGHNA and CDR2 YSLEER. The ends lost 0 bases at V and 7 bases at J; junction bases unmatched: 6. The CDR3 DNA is TGCGCCAGCAGCCAAGATGAAAAAGGGGGCAATTCACCCCTCCACTTT. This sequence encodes CASSQDEKGGNSPLHF.

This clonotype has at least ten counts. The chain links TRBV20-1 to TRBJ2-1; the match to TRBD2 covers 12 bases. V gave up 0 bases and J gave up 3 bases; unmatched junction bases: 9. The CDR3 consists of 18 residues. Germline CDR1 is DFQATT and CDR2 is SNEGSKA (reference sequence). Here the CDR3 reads CSARDPGRLAGVYNEQFF. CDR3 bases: TGCAGTGCTAGAGATCCCGGAAGACTAGCGGGGGTCTACAATGAGCAGTTCTTC.

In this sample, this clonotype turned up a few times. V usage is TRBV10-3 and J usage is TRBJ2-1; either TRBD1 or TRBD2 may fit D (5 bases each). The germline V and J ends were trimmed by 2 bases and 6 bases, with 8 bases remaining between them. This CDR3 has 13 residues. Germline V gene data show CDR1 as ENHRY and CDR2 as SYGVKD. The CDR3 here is CAISEVGANEQFF. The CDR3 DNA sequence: TGTGCCATCAGTGAGGTCGGGGCCAATGAGCAGTTCTTC.

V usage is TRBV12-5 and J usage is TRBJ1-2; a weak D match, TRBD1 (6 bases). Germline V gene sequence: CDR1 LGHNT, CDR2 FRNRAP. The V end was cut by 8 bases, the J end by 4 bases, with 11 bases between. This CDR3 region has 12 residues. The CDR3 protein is CASSGDFYGYTF. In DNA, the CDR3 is TGTGCTAGTTCAGGGGACTTCTATGGCTACACCTTC. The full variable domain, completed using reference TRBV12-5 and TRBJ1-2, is DARVTQTPRHKVTEMGQEVTMRCQPILGHNTVFWYRQTMMQGLELLAYFRNRAPLDDSGMPKDRFSAEMPDATLATLKIQPSEPRDSAVYFCASSGDFYGYTFGSGTRLTVV.

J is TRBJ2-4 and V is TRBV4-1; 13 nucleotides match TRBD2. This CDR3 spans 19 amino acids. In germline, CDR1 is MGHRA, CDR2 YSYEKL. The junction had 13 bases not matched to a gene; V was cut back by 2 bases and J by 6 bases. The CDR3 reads CASSQTPPGLAGSRNIQYF. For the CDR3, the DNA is TGCGCCAGCAGCCAAACCCCTCCGGGACTAGCGGGGTCCCGAAACATTCAGTACTTC.

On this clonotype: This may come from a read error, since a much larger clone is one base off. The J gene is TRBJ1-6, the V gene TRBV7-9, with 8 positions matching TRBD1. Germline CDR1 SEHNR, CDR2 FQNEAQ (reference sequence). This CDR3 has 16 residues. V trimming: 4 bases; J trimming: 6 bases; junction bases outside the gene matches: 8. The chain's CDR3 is CASSSERGQGNSPLHF. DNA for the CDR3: TGTGCCAGCAGCTCCGAGAGAGGACAGGGTAATTCACCCCTCCACTTT.

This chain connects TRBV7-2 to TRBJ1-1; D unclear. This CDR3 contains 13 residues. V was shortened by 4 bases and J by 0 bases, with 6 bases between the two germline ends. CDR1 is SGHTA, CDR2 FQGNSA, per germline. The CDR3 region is CASSSTVNTEAFF. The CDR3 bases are TGTGCCAGCAGCTCTACAGTGAACACTGAAGCTTTCTTT.

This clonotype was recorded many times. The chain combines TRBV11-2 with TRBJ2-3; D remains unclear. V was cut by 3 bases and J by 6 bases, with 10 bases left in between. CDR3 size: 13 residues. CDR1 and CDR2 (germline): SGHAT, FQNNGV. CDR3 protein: CASSFTGPDTQYF. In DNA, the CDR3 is TGTGCCAGCAGCTTTACTGGACCCGATACGCAGTATTTT.

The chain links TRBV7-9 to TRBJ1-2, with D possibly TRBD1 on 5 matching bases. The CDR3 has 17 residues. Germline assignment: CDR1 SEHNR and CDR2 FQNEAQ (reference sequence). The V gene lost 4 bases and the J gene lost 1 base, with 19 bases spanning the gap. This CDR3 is CASSSRPGTTLNYGYTF. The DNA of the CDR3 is TGTGCCAGCAGCTCCCGGCCAGGGACCACCCTTAACTATGGCTACACCTTC.

As DNA, the CDR3 is TGTGCCAGCAGCTTAGGCAGCGGGAGGGCCGGTGGACAGTACTTC. Translating it yields CASSLGSGRAGGQYF. The V gene is TRBV7-2, the J gene TRBJ2-4; 10 nucleotides agree with TRBD2. The CDR3 has 15 residues. V shed 1 base and J 13 bases; nucleotides not matched to a gene: 10. Germline values: CDR1 SGHTA, CDR2 FQGNSA.

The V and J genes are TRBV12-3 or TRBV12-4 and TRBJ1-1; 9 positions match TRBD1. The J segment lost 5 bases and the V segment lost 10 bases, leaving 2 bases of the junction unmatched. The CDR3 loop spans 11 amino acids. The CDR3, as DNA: TGTGCCACCGGGACAGGGACTGAAGCTTTCTTT. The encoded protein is CATGTGTEAFF.

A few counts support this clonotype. CDR3 coding DNA: TGTGCCAGCAGCTCCCGAATCCAGGGGATGGACGAGCAGTACTTC. Protein: CASSSRIQGMDEQYF. The gene calls are TRBV28 and TRBJ2-7; D perhaps matches TRBD1 (6 bases). The CDR3 consists of 15 residues. CDR1 and CDR2 (germline): MDHEN, SYDVKM. Trimming left V 6 bases short and J 5 bases short, with 20 bases between.

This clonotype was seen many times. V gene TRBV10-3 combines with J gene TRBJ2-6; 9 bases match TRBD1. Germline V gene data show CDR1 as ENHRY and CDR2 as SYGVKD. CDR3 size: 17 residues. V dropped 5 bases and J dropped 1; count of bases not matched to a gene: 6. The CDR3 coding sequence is TGTGCCATCAGTCCTGACAGGGGGAAGTCTGGGGCCAACGTCCTGACTTTC. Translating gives CAISPDRGKSGANVLTF.

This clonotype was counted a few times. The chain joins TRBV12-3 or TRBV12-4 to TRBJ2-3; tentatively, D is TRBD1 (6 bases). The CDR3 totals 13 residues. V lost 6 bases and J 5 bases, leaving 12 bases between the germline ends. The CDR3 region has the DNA TGTGCCAGCAGGGCAGGGGCGGTAGATACGCAGTATTTT. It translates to CASRAGAVDTQYF.

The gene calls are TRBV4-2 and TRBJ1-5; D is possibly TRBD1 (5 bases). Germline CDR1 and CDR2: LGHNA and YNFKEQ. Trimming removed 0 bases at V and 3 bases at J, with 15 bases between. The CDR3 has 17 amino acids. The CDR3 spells CASSQENGGVNNQPQHF. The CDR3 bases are TGTGCCAGCAGCCAAGAGAACGGGGGGGTAAACAATCAGCCCCAGCATTTT.

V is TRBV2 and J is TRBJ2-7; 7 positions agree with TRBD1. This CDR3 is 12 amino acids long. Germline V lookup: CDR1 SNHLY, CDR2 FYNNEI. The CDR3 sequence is CAVDRDSDEQYF. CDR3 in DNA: TGTGCAGTAGACAGGGATTCCGACGAGCAGTACTTC. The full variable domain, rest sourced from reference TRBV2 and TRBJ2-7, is EPEVTQTPSHQVTQMGQEVILRCVPISNHLYFYWYRQILGQKVEFLVSFYNNEISEKSEIFDDQFSVERPDGSNFTLKIRSTKLEDSAMYFCAVDRDSDEQYFGPGTRLTVT.

The CDR3 bases are TGTGCCATCAGTGAGTCTGGGGGCGAGCAGTACTTC. It specifies CAISESGGEQYF. This sequence joins TRBV10-3 and TRBJ2-4; D may correspond to TRBD1 or TRBD2 (5 bases each). The J call may be in error: the DNA end matches TRBJ2-7 better. The CDR3 consists of 12 residues. The germline gives CDR1 ENHRY, CDR2 SYGVKD.

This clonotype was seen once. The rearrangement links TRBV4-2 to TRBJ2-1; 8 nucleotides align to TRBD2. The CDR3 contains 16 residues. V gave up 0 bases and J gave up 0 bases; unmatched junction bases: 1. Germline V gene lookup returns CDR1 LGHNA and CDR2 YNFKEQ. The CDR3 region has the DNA TGTGCCAGCAGCCAAGAAAGCGGGAGCTCCTACAATGAGCAGTTCTTC. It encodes CASSQESGSSYNEQFF.

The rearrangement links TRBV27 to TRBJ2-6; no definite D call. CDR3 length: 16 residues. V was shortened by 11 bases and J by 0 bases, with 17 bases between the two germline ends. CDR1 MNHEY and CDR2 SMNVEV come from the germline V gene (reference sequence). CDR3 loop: CAGKGLPSSGANVLTF. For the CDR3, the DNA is TGTGCCGGAAAAGGTTTACCCAGCTCTGGGGCCAACGTCCTGACTTTC.

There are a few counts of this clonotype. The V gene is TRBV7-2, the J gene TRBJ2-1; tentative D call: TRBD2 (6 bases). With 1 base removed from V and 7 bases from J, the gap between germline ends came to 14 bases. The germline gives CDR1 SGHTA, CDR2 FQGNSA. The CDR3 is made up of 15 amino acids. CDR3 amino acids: CASSLEASESNEQFF. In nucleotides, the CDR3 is TGTGCCAGCAGCTTAGAGGCTAGCGAGTCAAATGAGCAGTTCTTC.

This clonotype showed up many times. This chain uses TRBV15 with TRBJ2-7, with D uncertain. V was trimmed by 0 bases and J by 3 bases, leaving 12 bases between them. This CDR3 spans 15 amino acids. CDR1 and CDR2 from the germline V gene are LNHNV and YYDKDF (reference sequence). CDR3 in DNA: TGTGCCACCAGCAGAGAATTTGGCAGGTTCTACGAGCAGTACTTC. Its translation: CATSREFGRFYEQYF. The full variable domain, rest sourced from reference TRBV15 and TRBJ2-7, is DAMVIQNPRYQVTQFGKPVTLSCSQTLNHNVMYWYQQKSSQAPKLLFHYYDKDFNNEADTPDNFQSRRPNTSFCFLDIRSPGLGDTAMYLCATSREFGRFYEQYFGPGTRLTVT.

CDR3 sequence: CASSPPGVRATDTQYF. As DNA, the CDR3 is TGTGCCAGCAGCCCTCCGGGTGTTAGGGCCACAGATACGCAGTATTTT. The V and J genes are TRBV7-9 and TRBJ2-3; no definite D call. This CDR3 is built from 16 residues. CDR1 is SEHNR, CDR2 FQNEAQ, per germline (reference sequence). V was cut by 5 bases and J by 2 bases, with 17 bases left in between.

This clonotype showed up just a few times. CDR3 sequence (DNA): TGTGCCAGCAGCTTACACCAGGGGAAAGGGTATGGCTACACCTTC. It specifies CASSLHQGKGYGYTF. The V call is TRBV7-6, the J call TRBJ1-2, with D perhaps matching TRBD1 (6 bases). Deletions cut 2 bases from V and 5 bases from J, with 15 bases between. This CDR3 has 15 amino acids. Germline V gives CDR1 SGHVS, CDR2 FNYEAQ. The complete variable domain, with remaining parts taken from reference TRBV7-6 and TRBJ1-2, reads GAGVSQSPRYKVTKRGQDVALRCDPISGHVSLYWYRQALGQGPEFLTYFNYEAQQDKSGLPNDRFSAERPEGSISTLTIQRTEQRDSAMYRCASSLHQGKGYGYTFGSGTRLTVV.

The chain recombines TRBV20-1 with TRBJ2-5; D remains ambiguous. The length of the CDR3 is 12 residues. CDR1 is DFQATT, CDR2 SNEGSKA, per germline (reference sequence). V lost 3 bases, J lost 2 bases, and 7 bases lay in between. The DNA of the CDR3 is TGCAGTGCTAGCCCCGGACAAGAGACCCAGTACTTC. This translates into CSASPGQETQYF.

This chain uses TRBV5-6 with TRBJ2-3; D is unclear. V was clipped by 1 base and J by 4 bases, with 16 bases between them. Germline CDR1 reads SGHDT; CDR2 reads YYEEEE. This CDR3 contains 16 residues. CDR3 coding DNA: TGTGCCAGCAGCTTGTCCCCTACCCCCCGATCAGATACGCAGTATTTT. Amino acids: CASSLSPTPRSDTQYF.

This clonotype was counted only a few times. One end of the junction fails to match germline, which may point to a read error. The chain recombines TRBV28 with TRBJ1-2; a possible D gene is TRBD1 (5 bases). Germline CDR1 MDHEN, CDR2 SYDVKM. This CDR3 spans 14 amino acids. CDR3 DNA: TGTGCCAGCAGTGTATGGGGGGATAACTATGGCTACACCTTC. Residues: CASSVWGDNYGYTF.

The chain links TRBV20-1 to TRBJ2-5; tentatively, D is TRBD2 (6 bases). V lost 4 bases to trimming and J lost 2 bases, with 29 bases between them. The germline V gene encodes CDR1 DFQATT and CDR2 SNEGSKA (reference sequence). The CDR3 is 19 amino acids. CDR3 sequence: CSANTASGGWAKLQETQYF. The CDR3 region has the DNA TGCAGTGCTAATACTGCCTCAGGAGGGTGGGCCAAGCTTCAAGAGACCCAGTACTTC.

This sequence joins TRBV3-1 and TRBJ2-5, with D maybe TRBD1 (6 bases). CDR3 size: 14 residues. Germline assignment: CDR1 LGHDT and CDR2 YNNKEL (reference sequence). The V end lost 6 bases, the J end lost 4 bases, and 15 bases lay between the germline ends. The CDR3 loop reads CASRQQGNGETQYF. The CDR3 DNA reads TGTGCCAGCAGACAACAGGGAAACGGAGAGACCCAGTACTTC.

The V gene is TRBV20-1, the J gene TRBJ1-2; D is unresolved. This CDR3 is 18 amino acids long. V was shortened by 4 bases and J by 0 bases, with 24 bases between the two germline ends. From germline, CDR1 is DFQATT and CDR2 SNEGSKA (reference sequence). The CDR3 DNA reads TGCAGTGCTACCCTTCGTCAGGTAGCTGGCAGCACTAACTATGGCTACACCTTC. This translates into CSATLRQVAGSTNYGYTF.

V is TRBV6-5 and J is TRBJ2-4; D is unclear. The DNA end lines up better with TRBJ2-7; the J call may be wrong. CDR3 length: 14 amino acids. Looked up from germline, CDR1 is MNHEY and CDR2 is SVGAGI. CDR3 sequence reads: CASSSYVGLYEQYF. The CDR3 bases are TGTGCCAGCAGTTCCTATGTGGGTTTATACGAGCAGTACTTC.

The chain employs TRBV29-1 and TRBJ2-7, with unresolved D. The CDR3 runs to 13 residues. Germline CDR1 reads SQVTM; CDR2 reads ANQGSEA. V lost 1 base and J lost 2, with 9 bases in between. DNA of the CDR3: TGCAGCGTTGAAGGCCTAGAACCCTACGAGCAGTACTTC. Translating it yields CSVEGLEPYEQYF.